The source of this T cell receptor beta chain is a study of blood T cell repertoires in COVID-19. Whole-study context: Whether acute or convalescent, the COVID-19 samples came from the United States, Italy and Spain. The analysed material was cDNA or gDNA that came from T cells, B-cell-depleted T cells, or PBMCs.

CDR1 and CDR2 from the germline V gene are SGHRS and YFSETQ. This CDR3 comprises 15 residues. V shed 0 bases and J shed 4 bases, with 11 bases lying between them. This clone was picked up one time. Per the original data handling: Scientists estimated how many nucleated cells there were by amplifying reference gene primers. Produced via immunoSEQ multiplex PCR; TCRdb's table is partial and in-frame only. Clone size and the V and J calls come from that table; the DNA yielded D and trimming. This table has roughly 380,000 clones, 81% appearing once. This receptor was obtained from a human donor with acute or convalescent COVID-19. The donor label of this sample is uncertain. The material sequenced was peripheral blood. The chain has TRBV5-1 and TRBJ2-1, with D tentatively TRBD2 (5 bases). Here the CDR3 DNA reads TGCGCCAGCAGCTTGGTCGCGGGCGAGTACAATGAGCAGTTCTTC. Translation: CASSLVAGEYNEQFF.